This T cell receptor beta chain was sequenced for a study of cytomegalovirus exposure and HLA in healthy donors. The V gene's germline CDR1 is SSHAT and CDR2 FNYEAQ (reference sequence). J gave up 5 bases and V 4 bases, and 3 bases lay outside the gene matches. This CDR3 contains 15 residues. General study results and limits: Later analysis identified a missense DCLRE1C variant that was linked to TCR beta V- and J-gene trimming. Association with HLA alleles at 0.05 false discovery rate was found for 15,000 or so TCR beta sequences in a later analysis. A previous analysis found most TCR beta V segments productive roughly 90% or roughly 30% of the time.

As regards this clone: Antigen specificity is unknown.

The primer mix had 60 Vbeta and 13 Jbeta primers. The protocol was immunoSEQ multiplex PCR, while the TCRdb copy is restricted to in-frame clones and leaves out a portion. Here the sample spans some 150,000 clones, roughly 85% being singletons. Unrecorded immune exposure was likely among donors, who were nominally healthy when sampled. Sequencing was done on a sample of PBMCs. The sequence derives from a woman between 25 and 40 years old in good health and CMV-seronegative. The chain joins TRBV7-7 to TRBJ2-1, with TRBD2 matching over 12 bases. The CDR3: CASSSGLAGNNEQFF. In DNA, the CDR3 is TGTGCCAGCAGCTCCGGACTAGCGGGGAACAATGAGCAGTTCTTC.